A selection of T cell receptor beta chains follows, all from one sample in a study of cytomegalovirus exposure and HLA in healthy donors. Assay: immunoSEQ multiplex PCR; the TCRdb copy retains only in-frame clones and omits some. This sample has 150,000 to 200,000 clones, with less than 80% found just once. Sequencing was performed on PBMCs. These receptors were obtained from a woman aged 30 to 39 in good health and CMV-seropositive. Both conserved end residues are part of each CDR3. Each record gives: CDR3 protein, CDR3 DNA, CDR3 length, J gene, V gene, D gene, clone size. A D gene is named only where the DNA matches it firmly. Size is omitted from some rows. Given values are once, few, many or a class for expanded clones.

CDR3 protein: CASSRPPGQGGRTDTQYF
CDR3 DNA: TGCGCCAGCAGCCGACCTCCCGGACAGGGCGGACGGACAGATACGCAGTATTTT
CDR3 length: 18
J gene: TRBJ2-3
V gene: TRBV5-1
D gene: TRBD1
clone size: -

CDR3 protein: CASSLGTGRRAEAFF
CDR3 DNA: TGTGCCAGCAGCTTAGGGACAGGGCGAAGAGCTGAAGCTTTCTTT
CDR3 length: 15
J gene: TRBJ1-1
V gene: TRBV11-2
D gene: TRBD1
clone size: few

CDR3 protein: CASSLLGQTGNTIYF
CDR3 DNA: TGTGCCAGCAGCTTATTAGGACAGACTGGAAACACCATATATTTT
CDR3 length: 15
J gene: TRBJ1-3
V gene: TRBV11-2
D gene: -
clone size: -

CDR3 protein: CAWSVPPVTVYNEQFF
CDR3 DNA: TGTGCCTGGAGTGTCCCCCCCGTCACGGTCTACAATGAGCAGTTCTTC
CDR3 length: 16
J gene: TRBJ2-1
V gene: TRBV30
D gene: -
clone size: -

CDR3 protein: CASSFDRNTEAFF
CDR3 DNA: TGTGCCAGCAGTTTTGACAGGAACACTGAAGCTTTCTTT
CDR3 length: 13
J gene: TRBJ1-1
V gene: TRBV27
D gene: -
clone size: -

CDR3 protein: CSVVIAGGTQYF
CDR3 DNA: TGCAGCGTTGTCATCGCGGGAGGTACGCAGTATTTT
CDR3 length: 12
J gene: TRBJ2-3
V gene: TRBV29-1
D gene: TRBD2
clone size: -

CDR3 protein: CSSRGLAGGSDTQYF
CDR3 DNA: TGCAGCTCCCGAGGGTTAGCGGGGGGGAGTGATACGCAGTATTTT
CDR3 length: 15
J gene: TRBJ2-3
V gene: TRBV29-1
D gene: TRBD2
clone size: -

CDR3 protein: CASSLSGQGTGELFF
CDR3 DNA: TGCGCCAGCAGCCTTTCGGGACAGGGAACCGGGGAGCTGTTTTTT
CDR3 length: 15
J gene: TRBJ2-2
V gene: TRBV4-1
D gene: TRBD1
clone size: -

CDR3 protein: CASSLWTSGTYNEQFF
CDR3 DNA: TGTGCCAGCAGCTTGTGGACTAGCGGCACCTACAATGAGCAGTTCTTC
CDR3 length: 16
J gene: TRBJ2-1
V gene: TRBV5-8
D gene: TRBD2
clone size: few

CDR3 protein: CASRAGQDLEGYTF
CDR3 DNA: TGTGCCAGCAGGGCTGGACAGGACCTAGAGGGCTACACCTTC
CDR3 length: 14
J gene: TRBJ1-2
V gene: TRBV5-4
D gene: TRBD1
clone size: -

CDR3 protein: CASSLPPSGRPEAFF
CDR3 DNA: TGTGCCAGCAGCTTGCCCCCCTCGGGTCGGCCTGAAGCTTTCTTT
CDR3 length: 15
J gene: TRBJ1-1
V gene: TRBV7-2
D gene: -
clone size: -

CDR3 protein: CASRDFGLAKNIQYF
CDR3 DNA: TGTGCCAGCAGGGACTTCGGCTTAGCCAAAAACATTCAGTACTTC
CDR3 length: 15
J gene: TRBJ2-4
V gene: TRBV6-1
D gene: -
clone size: -

CDR3 protein: CASSSGRGRGANVLTF
CDR3 DNA: TGCGCCAGCAGCTCCGGCCGGGGGAGAGGGGCCAACGTCCTGACTTTC
CDR3 length: 16
J gene: TRBJ2-6
V gene: TRBV4-1
D gene: -
clone size: few

CDR3 protein: CASSPGQGGQYF
CDR3 DNA: TGCGCCAGCAGCCCCGGACAGGGCGGGCAGTACTTC
CDR3 length: 12
J gene: TRBJ2-7
V gene: TRBV5-1
D gene: TRBD1
clone size: -

CDR3 protein: CASSIGTAPTF
CDR3 DNA: TGTGCCAGTAGTATAGGGACTGCTCCTACCTTC
CDR3 length: 11
J gene: TRBJ1-2
V gene: TRBV19
D gene: -
clone size: -

CDR3 protein: CASTALRVAGNEQFF
CDR3 DNA: TGTGCCAGCACCGCCCTACGTGTGGCGGGCAATGAGCAGTTCTTC
CDR3 length: 15
J gene: TRBJ2-1
V gene: TRBV7-9
D gene: -
clone size: -

CDR3 protein: CASSPGDFSTDTQYF
CDR3 DNA: TGTGCCAGCAGCCCGGGGGACTTTAGCACAGATACGCAGTATTTT
CDR3 length: 15
J gene: TRBJ2-3
V gene: TRBV7-2
D gene: -
clone size: once

CDR3 protein: CSVEVQGAHIEAFF
CDR3 DNA: TGCAGCGTTGAGGTACAGGGGGCACACATTGAAGCTTTCTTT
CDR3 length: 14
J gene: TRBJ1-1
V gene: TRBV29-1
D gene: TRBD1
clone size: -

CDR3 protein: CASSAASGGQETQYF
CDR3 DNA: TGCGCCAGCAGCGCCGCTAGCGGGGGCCAAGAGACCCAGTACTTC
CDR3 length: 15
J gene: TRBJ2-5
V gene: TRBV5-1
D gene: TRBD2
clone size: -

CDR3 protein: CASSYLCDQPQHF
CDR3 DNA: TGTGCCAGCAGTTACCTTTGTGATCAGCCCCAGCATTTT
CDR3 length: 13
J gene: TRBJ1-5
V gene: TRBV6-5
D gene: -
clone size: -

CDR3 protein: CASSTLTGYTEAFF
CDR3 DNA: TGTGCCAGTAGTACCCTGACAGGGTACACTGAAGCTTTCTTT
CDR3 length: 14
J gene: TRBJ1-1
V gene: TRBV19
D gene: TRBD1
clone size: -

CDR3 protein: CASRSTGVYGYTF
CDR3 DNA: TGTGCCAGCAGATCGACAGGTGTCTATGGCTACACCTTC
CDR3 length: 13
J gene: TRBJ1-2
V gene: TRBV6-6
D gene: -
clone size: -

CDR3 protein: CASGLAGGTEAFF
CDR3 DNA: TGTGCTAGTGGTTTGGCAGGGGGCACTGAAGCTTTCTTT
CDR3 length: 13
J gene: TRBJ1-1
V gene: TRBV12-5
D gene: TRBD1
clone size: -

CDR3 protein: CASSLTSQGNTGELFF
CDR3 DNA: TGTGCCAGCAGCCTGACTAGCCAAGGAAACACCGGGGAGCTGTTTTTT
CDR3 length: 16
J gene: TRBJ2-2
V gene: TRBV7-2
D gene: TRBD2
clone size: -

CDR3 protein: CASSLVWGTSGRSSTDTQYF
CDR3 DNA: TGTGCCAGCAGCTTAGTGTGGGGGACTAGCGGGAGGTCCAGCACAGATACGCAGTATTTT
CDR3 length: 20
J gene: TRBJ2-3
V gene: TRBV11-3
D gene: TRBD2
clone size: -

CDR3 protein: CASSSSLGGGHEQYF
CDR3 DNA: TGTGCCAGCAGCTCTAGCTTAGGGGGGGGCCACGAGCAGTACTTC
CDR3 length: 15
J gene: TRBJ2-7
V gene: TRBV7-8
D gene: -
clone size: -

CDR3 protein: CASSPGQGTETQYF
CDR3 DNA: TGTGCCAGCAGCCCGGGACAGGGAACAGAGACCCAGTACTTC
CDR3 length: 14
J gene: TRBJ2-5
V gene: TRBV5-6
D gene: TRBD1
clone size: -

CDR3 protein: CASSFGLSDNEQFF
CDR3 DNA: TGCGCCAGCAGCTTCGGACTTTCGGACAATGAGCAGTTCTTC
CDR3 length: 14
J gene: TRBJ2-1
V gene: TRBV5-1
D gene: -
clone size: -

CDR3 protein: CASSVGAGNPNTGELFF
CDR3 DNA: TGTGCCAGCAGCGTAGGGGCCGGAAACCCAAACACCGGGGAGCTGTTTTTT
CDR3 length: 17
J gene: TRBJ2-2
V gene: TRBV9
D gene: -
clone size: -

CDR3 protein: CASSLGWDRDYGYTF
CDR3 DNA: TGTGCCAGCAGCTTAGGGTGGGACAGGGACTATGGCTACACCTTC
CDR3 length: 15
J gene: TRBJ1-2
V gene: TRBV7-9
D gene: TRBD1
clone size: -

CDR3 protein: CASSSSGGAAYEQYF
CDR3 DNA: TGTGCCAGCAGTTCTAGCGGGGGGGCCGCTTACGAGCAGTACTTC
CDR3 length: 15
J gene: TRBJ2-7
V gene: TRBV2
D gene: TRBD2
clone size: -

CDR3 protein: CASSFGTGSGYTF
CDR3 DNA: TGTGCCAGCAGCTTTGGGACAGGGTCTGGCTACACCTTC
CDR3 length: 13
J gene: TRBJ1-2
V gene: TRBV5-8
D gene: TRBD1
clone size: once

CDR3 protein: CASSLGQGAYEQYF
CDR3 DNA: TGCGCCAGCAGCTTGGGGCAGGGGGCGTACGAGCAGTACTTC
CDR3 length: 14
J gene: TRBJ2-7
V gene: TRBV5-1
D gene: TRBD1
clone size: -

CDR3 protein: CASTFGGYNEQFF
CDR3 DNA: TGTGCCAGCACCTTCGGCGGTTACAATGAGCAGTTCTTC
CDR3 length: 13
J gene: TRBJ2-1
V gene: TRBV7-2
D gene: -
clone size: -

CDR3 protein: CASRVGGNQPQHF
CDR3 DNA: TGCGCCAGCCGGGTCGGCGGCAATCAGCCCCAGCATTTT
CDR3 length: 13
J gene: TRBJ1-5
V gene: TRBV5-1
D gene: -
clone size: few

CDR3 protein: CAIQGGSTGELFF
CDR3 DNA: TGTGCCATCCAAGGGGGAAGCACCGGGGAGCTGTTTTTT
CDR3 length: 13
J gene: TRBJ2-2
V gene: TRBV10-3
D gene: -
clone size: few

CDR3 protein: CASSPGTGEGRGYTF
CDR3 DNA: TGCGCCAGCAGCCCAGGGACAGGGGAAGGGAGAGGCTACACCTTC
CDR3 length: 15
J gene: TRBJ1-2
V gene: TRBV5-1
D gene: TRBD1
clone size: -

CDR3 protein: CAWSVPRLRRAPGELFF
CDR3 DNA: TGTGCCTGGAGTGTCCCTAGATTGAGGCGGGCTCCCGGGGAGCTGTTTTTT
CDR3 length: 17
J gene: TRBJ2-2
V gene: TRBV30
D gene: -
clone size: -

CDR3 protein: CSASSGNTIYF
CDR3 DNA: TGCAGTGCTAGTTCAGGAAACACCATATATTTT
CDR3 length: 11
J gene: TRBJ1-3
V gene: TRBV20-1
D gene: -
clone size: -

CDR3 protein: CASSRRGDYGYTF
CDR3 DNA: TGTGCCAGCAGCCGACGGGGTGACTATGGCTACACCTTC
CDR3 length: 13
J gene: TRBJ1-2
V gene: TRBV5-4
D gene: -
clone size: -

CDR3 protein: CASSVVLATDTQYF
CDR3 DNA: TGTGCCAGCAGCGTAGTGCTAGCGACAGATACGCAGTATTTT
CDR3 length: 14
J gene: TRBJ2-3
V gene: TRBV9
D gene: -
clone size: -

CDR3 protein: CASSLFAQIQETQYF
CDR3 DNA: TGTGCCAGCAGCTTATTTGCCCAGATACAAGAGACCCAGTACTTC
CDR3 length: 15
J gene: TRBJ2-5
V gene: TRBV7-2
D gene: -
clone size: -

CDR3 protein: CASRSDPDNPGGYTF
CDR3 DNA: TGTGCCAGCCGATCAGACCCGGACAACCCCGGGGGCTACACCTTC
CDR3 length: 15
J gene: TRBJ1-2
V gene: TRBV2
D gene: -
clone size: few

CDR3 protein: CASGGQGDPSNQPQHF
CDR3 DNA: TGTGCCAGTGGGGGACAGGGTGATCCTAGCAATCAGCCCCAGCATTTT
CDR3 length: 16
J gene: TRBJ1-5
V gene: TRBV19
D gene: TRBD1
clone size: few

CDR3 protein: CASSVGGVAYEQYF
CDR3 DNA: TGTGCCAGCAGCGTCGGAGGGGTTGCCTACGAGCAGTACTTC
CDR3 length: 14
J gene: TRBJ2-7
V gene: TRBV9
D gene: -
clone size: once

CDR3 protein: CASSVHPGKQRDGYTF
CDR3 DNA: TGTGCCAGTAGTGTCCATCCCGGGAAACAAAGAGATGGCTACACCTTC
CDR3 length: 16
J gene: TRBJ1-2
V gene: TRBV19
D gene: -
clone size: -

CDR3 protein: CASGRDSSYEQYF
CDR3 DNA: TGTGCCAGCGGCCGGGACAGCTCCTACGAGCAGTACTTC
CDR3 length: 13
J gene: TRBJ2-7
V gene: TRBV6-5
D gene: TRBD1
clone size: -

CDR3 protein: CASSLVFAGSYEQYF
CDR3 DNA: TGTGCCAGCAGCTTGGTGTTTGCGGGTTCCTACGAGCAGTACTTC
CDR3 length: 15
J gene: TRBJ2-7
V gene: TRBV5-5
D gene: -
clone size: -

CDR3 protein: CASEPGQGAEGYTF
CDR3 DNA: TGTGCCAGCGAACCGGGACAGGGGGCTGAGGGCTACACCTTC
CDR3 length: 14
J gene: TRBJ1-2
V gene: TRBV19
D gene: TRBD1
clone size: few

CDR3 protein: CASSPRLAGGLWQFF
CDR3 DNA: TGTGCCAGCAGCCCAAGACTAGCGGGGGGGCTGTGGCAGTTCTTC
CDR3 length: 15
J gene: TRBJ2-1
V gene: TRBV9
D gene: TRBD2
clone size: -

CDR3 protein: CASSQHRQGDGYTF
CDR3 DNA: TGCGCCAGCAGCCAACACCGCCAGGGGGATGGCTACACCTTC
CDR3 length: 14
J gene: TRBJ1-2
V gene: TRBV4-1
D gene: TRBD1
clone size: -